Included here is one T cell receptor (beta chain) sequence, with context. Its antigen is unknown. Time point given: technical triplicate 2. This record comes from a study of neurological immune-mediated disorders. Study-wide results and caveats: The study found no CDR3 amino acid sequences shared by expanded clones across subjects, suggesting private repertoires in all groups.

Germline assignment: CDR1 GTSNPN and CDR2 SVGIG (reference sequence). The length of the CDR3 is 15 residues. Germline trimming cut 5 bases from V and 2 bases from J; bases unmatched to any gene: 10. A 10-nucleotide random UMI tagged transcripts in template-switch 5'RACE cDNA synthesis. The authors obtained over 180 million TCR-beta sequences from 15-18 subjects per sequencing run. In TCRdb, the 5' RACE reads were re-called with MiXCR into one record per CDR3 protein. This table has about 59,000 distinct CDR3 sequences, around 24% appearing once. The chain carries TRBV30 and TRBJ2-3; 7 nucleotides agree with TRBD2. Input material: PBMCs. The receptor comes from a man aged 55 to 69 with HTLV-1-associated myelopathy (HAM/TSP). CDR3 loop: CAWGPGLADTDTQYF. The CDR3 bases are TGTGCCTGGGGGCCGGGGCTAGCGGACACAGATACGCAGTATTTT.